These 32 T cell receptor beta chains were all obtained from the same sample, sequenced in a study of cytomegalovirus exposure and HLA in healthy donors. The primer mix had 60 Vbeta and 13 Jbeta primers. Measured with immunoSEQ multiplex PCR; TCRdb has only the in-frame clones, and not every one. The repertoire includes fewer than 70,000 clones, about four fifths of them detected once, and around 1.8% sits in the top ten. Sequencing was done on a sample of PBMCs. These receptors originate from a man aged 40-50 years in good health and CMV-seronegative.

V usage is TRBV7-8 and J usage is TRBJ2-7, with TRBD1 identical over 8 bases. This CDR3 contains 14 residues. Per the germline V gene, CDR1 is SGHVS and CDR2 is FQNEAQ. J gave up 6 bases and V 5 bases, and 9 bases lay outside the gene matches. The CDR3 coding sequence is TGTGCCAGCAGCCCCCGACAGGGGATCGGCGAGCAGTACTTC. Amino acids: CASSPRQGIGEQYF.

The rearrangement joins TRBV19 to TRBJ1-6; tentatively, D is TRBD1 (6 bases). V was shortened by 7 bases and J by 7 bases, with 11 bases between the two germline ends. In germline, CDR1 is LNHDA, CDR2 SQIVND (reference sequence). This CDR3 spans 13 amino acids. The CDR3 reads CASTTGRNSPLHF. The CDR3 nucleotides are TGTGCCAGTACAACAGGGCGAAATTCACCCCTCCACTTT.

V is TRBV7-2 and J is TRBJ2-5; 13 bases are shared with TRBD2. CDR3 length: 15 amino acids. The J segment lost 7 bases and the V segment lost 5 bases, leaving 7 bases of the junction unmatched. The germline V gene has CDR1 SGHTA and CDR2 FQGNSA. This CDR3 reads CASSGLAGVAWTQYF. In nucleotides, the CDR3 is TGTGCCAGCAGCGGACTAGCGGGGGTGGCATGGACCCAGTACTTC.

The chain has TRBV7-3 and TRBJ2-5, with D tentatively TRBD2 (6 bases). The CDR3 is 16 residues long. Trimming removed 2 bases at V and 5 bases at J, with 18 bases between. The germline CDR1 and CDR2 sequences are SGHTA and FQGTGA. In DNA form, the CDR3 reads TGTGCCAGCAGCTTACGCGGGGTAGCGGCACGGGAGACCCAGTACTTC. This codes for CASSLRGVAARETQYF.

The chain recombines TRBV9 with TRBJ2-6; 8 bases are shared with TRBD1. Germline CDR1 SGDLS, CDR2 YYNGEE. The CDR3 has 17 residues. J was trimmed by 4 bases and V by 0 bases; bases with no gene match: 6. Here the CDR3 reads CASSVGRDRPGANVLTF. The CDR3 nucleotides read TGTGCCAGCAGCGTAGGCAGGGACAGGCCCGGGGCCAACGTCCTGACTTTC.

This chain connects TRBV9 to TRBJ2-7; D possibly corresponds to TRBD1 (7 bases). The CDR3 covers 15 residues. Looked up from germline, CDR1 is SGDLS and CDR2 is YYNGEE. Trimming stripped 3 bases from V and 0 bases from J, with 13 bases between. The CDR3 bases are TGTGCCAGCAGCGCGGGGCGGGACAGCTCCTACGAGCAGTACTTC. This translates into CASSAGRDSSYEQYF.

V usage is TRBV9 and J usage is TRBJ2-2; 9 nucleotides agree with TRBD2. This CDR3 spans 19 amino acids. Germline values: CDR1 SGDLS, CDR2 YYNGEE. The V segment lost 0 bases and the J segment 4 bases; nucleotides outside the gene matches: 13. The CDR3 here is CASSVDVAGGPGSTGELFF. The CDR3 coding sequence is TGTGCCAGCAGCGTAGACGTTGCGGGGGGGCCTGGTAGCACCGGGGAGCTGTTTTTT. The full variable domain, with the rest looked up from reference TRBV9 and TRBJ2-2, is DSGVTQTPKHLITATGQRVTLRCSPRSGDLSVYWYQQSLDQGLQFLIQYYNGEERAKGNILERFSAQQFPDLHSELNLSSLELGDSALYFCASSVDVAGGPGSTGELFFGEGSRLTVL.

The chain employs TRBV6-1 and TRBJ1-1, with TRBD1 matching over 7 bases. The trim removed 8 bases at V and 3 bases at J, leaving 9 bases unmatched. Looked up from germline, CDR1 is MNHNS and CDR2 is SASEGT. This CDR3 has 14 amino acids. The CDR3 reads CASCRSTGYTEAFF. The DNA of the CDR3 is TGTGCCAGCTGCCGATCGACAGGGTACACTGAAGCTTTCTTT.

The chain joins TRBV9 to TRBJ1-3; D possibly corresponds to TRBD1 (6 bases). Germline V gene data show CDR1 as SGDLS and CDR2 as YYNGEE. The ends were cut back, 0 bases at V and 0 bases at J, with 13 bases in the middle. CDR3 length equals 17 residues. The CDR3, as DNA: TGTGCCAGCAGCGTAGGTTCGCGGGGGCACTCTGGAAACACCATATATTTT. It specifies CASSVGSRGHSGNTIYF.

In this sample, this clone turned up once. V and J are TRBV5-1 and TRBJ2-3, with 7 nucleotides matching TRBD1. Germline V lookup: CDR1 SGHRS, CDR2 YFSETQ. The CDR3 covers 16 residues. The V and J ends lost 0 bases and 2 bases, in that order; junction bases with no gene match: 6. CDR3 bases: TGCGCCAGCAGCTTGGGAACCGGGACAGCCACAGATACGCAGTATTTT. It encodes CASSLGTGTATDTQYF.

This clone was seen just once. The J gene is TRBJ2-3, the V gene TRBV15; TRBD2 matches at 10 bases. V gave up 1 base and J gave up 0 bases; unmatched junction bases: 10. Germline V lookup: CDR1 LNHNV, CDR2 YYDKDF (reference sequence). The CDR3 loop spans 19 amino acids. CDR3 sequence (DNA): TGTGCCACCAGCAGAGTTGTTCGGGCTAGCGGGGGTAGCACAGATACGCAGTATTTT. It translates to CATSRVVRASGGSTDTQYF.

The chain joins TRBV5-1 to TRBJ2-5; 7 bases are a match to TRBD2. After removal of 0 bases from V and 1 base from J, the junction contained 9 bases not matched to a gene. The germline gives CDR1 SGHRS, CDR2 YFSETQ. CDR3 size: 17 residues. Here the CDR3 reads CASSLARLAGVQETQYF. As DNA, the CDR3 is TGCGCCAGCAGCTTGGCCCGGTTAGCGGGTGTCCAAGAGACCCAGTACTTC. The entire variable domain, with the rest obtained from reference TRBV5-1 and TRBJ2-5, is as follows: KAGVTQTPRYLIKTRGQQVTLSCSPISGHRSVSWYQQTPGQGLQFLFEYFSETQRNKGNFPGRFSGRQFSNSRSEMNVSTLELGDSALYLCASSLARLAGVQETQYFGPGTRLLVL.

The V call is TRBV5-1, the J call TRBJ2-1; D gene ambiguous. V lost 0 bases, J lost 7 bases, and 5 bases lay in between. From germline, CDR1 is SGHRS and CDR2 YFSETQ. The CDR3 has 12 amino acids. CDR3 region: CASSLVQNEQFF. In DNA, the CDR3 is TGCGCCAGCAGCTTGGTACAGAATGAGCAGTTCTTC. The entire variable domain, with the rest obtained from reference TRBV5-1 and TRBJ2-1, is as follows: KAGVTQTPRYLIKTRGQQVTLSCSPISGHRSVSWYQQTPGQGLQFLFEYFSETQRNKGNFPGRFSGRQFSNSRSEMNVSTLELGDSALYLCASSLVQNEQFFGPGTRLTVL.

The gene calls are TRBV28 and TRBJ1-5; 7 nucleotides align to TRBD1. The V gene end was trimmed by 5 bases and the J gene end by 0 bases; junction bases not matched to a gene: 7. Germline loops: CDR1 MDHEN, CDR2 SYDVKM. CDR3 size: 16 residues. CDR3 in amino acids: CASSTRRQGSNQPQHF. DNA for the CDR3: TGTGCCAGCAGTACCCGCCGACAGGGTAGCAATCAGCCCCAGCATTTT.

The V and J genes are TRBV5-1 and TRBJ2-7; TRBD1 matches 10 bases. The CDR3 extends over 15 amino acids. J was trimmed by 3 bases and V by 4 bases; bases with no gene match: 7. CDR1 and CDR2 from the germline V gene are SGHRS and YFSETQ. The CDR3: CASSALDRGDYEQYF. CDR3 nucleotide sequence: TGCGCCAGCAGCGCATTGGACAGGGGGGACTACGAGCAGTACTTC.

This clone was seen a handful of times. The genes are TRBV7-6 and TRBJ1-6, with D maybe TRBD1 (6 bases). The germline V gene encodes CDR1 SGHVS and CDR2 FNYEAQ. V dropped 1 base and J dropped 8 bases, with 15 bases sitting between them. The CDR3 loop spans 16 amino acids. CDR3 in amino acids: CASSLVVQGRDSPLHF. As DNA, the CDR3 is TGTGCCAGCAGCTTAGTGGTCCAGGGGAGGGATTCACCCCTCCACTTT.

The J gene is TRBJ1-1, the V gene TRBV15, with 7 nucleotides matching TRBD1. CDR1 and CDR2 (germline): LNHNV, YYDKDF (reference sequence). V gave up 3 bases and J gave up 5 bases; unmatched junction bases: 9. CDR3 length: 15 residues. CDR3 loop: CATSRDRSLGTEAFF. The CDR3 DNA reads as TGTGCCACCAGCAGGGACAGGAGTCTGGGAACTGAAGCTTTCTTT.

The gene calls are TRBV29-1 and TRBJ2-7; no definite D call. Germline CDR1 reads SQVTM; CDR2 reads ANQGSEA. Between the trimmed V and J ends, which lost 4 bases and 3 bases, there was a span of 7 bases. This CDR3 has 11 amino acids. CDR3 protein: CSVVQLYEQYF. The DNA of the CDR3 is TGCAGCGTTGTACAGCTCTACGAGCAGTACTTC.

This clone appeared a few times. The rearrangement uses TRBV6-5 and TRBJ2-5, with TRBD2 identical over 9 bases. The V gene's germline CDR1 is MNHEY and CDR2 SVGAGI. CDR3 length: 12 residues. Losses at the gene ends were 5 bases for V and 5 bases for J; bases not matched to a gene: 0. The CDR3 loop is CASSLAGETQYF. The CDR3 coding sequence is TGTGCCAGCAGTCTAGCGGGGGAGACCCAGTACTTC.

J is TRBJ1-1 and V is TRBV19; unclear D gene. Germline CDR1 is LNHDA and CDR2 is SQIVND (reference sequence). V gave up 8 bases and J gave up 7 bases, with 17 bases separating them. The CDR3 covers 13 residues. CDR3 DNA sequence: TGTGCCAGTTCGGGTCCGTTGCCTTTTGAAGCTTTCTTT. This encodes CASSGPLPFEAFF.

The V and J genes are TRBV7-8 and TRBJ2-3, with 9 bases fitting TRBD2. V lost 6 bases and J lost 6; bases outside the gene matches: 7. The CDR3 has 14 amino acids. Germline loops: CDR1 SGHVS, CDR2 FQNEAQ. The CDR3: CASSPSGVLDTQYF. The CDR3 DNA reads as TGTGCCAGCAGTCCTAGCGGGGTTCTGGATACGCAGTATTTT. The whole variable domain, filled in from reference TRBV7-8 and TRBJ2-3, reads GAGVSQSPRYKVAKRGQDVALRCDPISGHVSLFWYQQALGQGPEFLTYFQNEAQLDKSGLPSDRFFAERPEGSVSTLKIQRTQQEDSAVYLCASSPSGVLDTQYFGPGTRLTVL.

The rearrangement links TRBV19 to TRBJ1-1; 9 nucleotides align to TRBD1. J gave up 11 bases and V 4 bases, and 11 bases lay outside the gene matches. Germline V lookup: CDR1 LNHDA, CDR2 SQIVND (reference sequence). The CDR3 length is 14 residues. In nucleotides, the CDR3 is TGTGCCAGTAGTAAAACGAGCCGGGACAGGGCCGCTTTCTTT. Protein: CASSKTSRDRAAFF. The full variable domain, in which reference TRBV19 and TRBJ1-1 provide the parts outside the CDR3, is DGGITQSPKYLFRKEGQNVTLSCEQNLNHDAMYWYRQDPGQGLRLIYYSQIVNDFQKGDIAEGYSVSREKKESFPLTVTSAQKNPTAFYLCASSKTSRDRAAFFGQGTRLTVV.

Here the CDR3 DNA reads TGTGCCAGCAGCTCCCGAAAGGGACAGGGGGCGTACGAGCAGTACTTC. It codes for CASSSRKGQGAYEQYF. The V call is TRBV11-2, the J call TRBJ2-7; the match to TRBD1 covers 12 bases. Looked up from germline, CDR1 is SGHAT and CDR2 is FQNNGV. There are 16 residues in the CDR3. The V gene end was trimmed by 4 bases and the J gene end by 4 bases; junction bases not matched to a gene: 8.

V is TRBV6-1 and J is TRBJ1-4, with D uncertain. The germline V and J ends were trimmed by 10 bases and 6 bases, with 15 bases remaining between them. The CDR3 contains 13 residues. CDR1 MNHNS and CDR2 SASEGT come from the germline V gene. The CDR3 DNA is TGTGCCACCGCCCTGTGGGCCCATGAAAAACTGTTTTTT. Translation gives CATALWAHEKLFF.

This chain connects TRBV19 to TRBJ1-3, with D tentatively TRBD1 (6 bases). Germline CDR1 reads LNHDA; CDR2 reads SQIVND (reference sequence). CDR3 length equals 15 residues. V dropped 4 bases and J dropped 8 bases, with 18 bases sitting between them. CDR3 amino acids: CASSTGTPPRDTIYF. The CDR3 DNA is TGTGCCAGTAGTACCGGGACACCTCCCAGGGACACCATATATTTT.

The V call is TRBV30, the J call TRBJ1-2; D ambiguous. Trimming stripped 0 bases from V and 5 bases from J, with 10 bases between. Looked up from germline, CDR1 is GTSNPN and CDR2 is SVGIG (reference sequence). There are 13 residues in the CDR3. Here the CDR3 DNA reads TGTGCCTGGAGTGTTTCTCTAAATTATGGCTACACCTTC. Its translation: CAWSVSLNYGYTF.

Here the CDR3 reads CASKGQGGYNEQFF. The CDR3 coding sequence is TGTGCCAGCAAGGGACAGGGCGGCTACAATGAGCAGTTCTTC. This chain uses TRBV6-1 with TRBJ2-1, with TRBD1 identical over 9 bases. Germline lookup yields CDR1 MNHNS and CDR2 SASEGT. The CDR3 is 14 amino acids. Germline trimming cut 7 bases from V and 3 bases from J; bases unmatched to any gene: 4.

The chain links TRBV11-2 to TRBJ1-3; the match to TRBD1 covers 7 bases. The CDR3 sequence is 17 residues long. V dropped 5 bases and J dropped 2; count of bases not matched to a gene: 12. Germline loops: CDR1 SGHAT, CDR2 FQNNGV. The CDR3 sequence: CASSLSMGQFAGNTIYF. The CDR3 DNA reads TGTGCCAGCAGCCTATCGATGGGACAGTTTGCTGGAAACACCATATATTTT.

V usage is TRBV7-9 and J usage is TRBJ1-3; TRBD1 agrees at 8 bases. J lost 3 bases, V lost 5 bases, and 3 bases had no gene match. Looked up from germline, CDR1 is SEHNR and CDR2 is FQNEAQ (reference sequence). There are 14 residues in the CDR3. The CDR3 nucleotides read TGTGCCAGCAGCCCAACAGGGGGTGGAAACACCATATATTTT. Translation gives CASSPTGGGNTIYF.

The chain couples TRBV7-8 to TRBJ2-1; D gene uncertain. Germline assignment: CDR1 SGHVS and CDR2 FQNEAQ. The length of the CDR3 is 13 residues. Trimming shortened V by 7 bases and J by 5 bases, and 12 bases separated the two germline ends. This CDR3 is CASNSPGDNEQFF. The CDR3 DNA follows: TGTGCCAGCAACTCCCCCGGAGACAATGAGCAGTTCTTC.

V and J are TRBV11-2 and TRBJ2-1, with TRBD1 matching over 8 bases. After removal of 6 bases from V and 15 bases from J, the junction contained 10 bases not matched to a gene. The germline gives CDR1 SGHAT, CDR2 FQNNGV. This CDR3 region has 12 residues. The CDR3 DNA reads TGTGCCAGCAGTTCGCTCCGGGACAGGATGTTCTTC. It codes for CASSSLRDRMFF.

V and J are TRBV18 and TRBJ2-7; 7 nucleotides line up with TRBD1. Germline V gene data show CDR1 as KGHSH and CDR2 as LQKENI. This CDR3 spans 13 amino acids. J was trimmed by 7 bases and V by 3 bases; bases with no gene match: 6. The CDR3 sequence is CASSPAGTEEQYV. The CDR3 nucleotides are TGTGCCAGCTCACCGGCCGGGACAGAGGAGCAGTACGTC.